The clone carrying this TCR beta chain was detected a few times. Its antigen is unidentified. These data come from a study of T cell repertoires in cytomegalovirus infection. For the study at large: Public TCR beta signatures marked donors with CMV infection and the matching HLA. Whole-study results and caveats: Pooled public TCR beta family frequency picked out CMV carriers with the relevant HLA. Ex vivo responses were dominated by HLA-C-restricted CMV-specific TCR beta clonotypes.

Germline CDR1 reads LNHNV; CDR2 reads YYDKDF (reference sequence). Unmatched junction bases numbered 2, after V lost 2 bases and J lost 6 bases. The CDR3 spans 13 residues. One entry per CDR3 protein results from TCRdb running MiXCR on the reads. The sample gives fewer than 200,000 distinct CDR3 sequences, 14% of which show up once; roughly a quarter is in the top ten. This TCR came from a human donor in good health (CMV status not recorded). Some clones in this sample may be carry-over from other donors' samples. The gene calls are TRBV15 and TRBJ1-1; 8 bases are shared with TRBD1. The source material was PBMCs. The CDR3 nucleotides are TGTGCCACCAGCAGATTACAGGGGGCTGAAGCTTTCTTT. Translated, it gives CATSRLQGAEAFF.